This TCR beta chain was captured by sequencing in a study of cytomegalovirus exposure and HLA in healthy donors (dated by TCRdb to 2016 to 2017). Regarding the complete study: According to an earlier analysis of around 600 of the donors, roughly 180 million T cells yielded 100 million or so unique TCR beta sequences and about 300 Gb of sequence data. The study aimed to test whether signatures of past pathogen exposure could be identified by cataloging public T cell receptors. Among some 400 genotyped donors of the cohort, an average of approximately 200,000 unique TCR beta nucleotide sequences was sequenced per donor, of which about 19% were non-productive. To predict cytomegalovirus infection status, the study combined high-throughput TCR immunosequencing, statistical association of individual TCRs with disease status, and machine learning. Both class I and class II loci were covered by HLA typing, at four-digit resolution. To study patterns of TCR occurrence, a later analysis re-analyzed previously published TCR beta repertoires from more than 550 donors and added high-resolution HLA genotyping. A later genetic analysis took genome-wide SNP genotypes for about three fifths of the 666 donors and used that subset as a discovery cohort. In the later analysis, no new phenotypic data were used to find candidate immune exposures; instead, reliance was placed on TCR beta sequences and their occurrence across donors. An early release that covered around 590 HLA-typed donors contained about 300 gigabases of sequencing data and tens of millions of unique TCR sequences. A few DR-DQ haplotypes were treated as single units for association and clustering because of strong linkage in the cohort. A separate validation cohort of over 95 different subjects was used in addition to the roughly 670-subject first cohort. The study used immunosequencing to profile the T cell repertoires of several hundred subjects and linked those repertoires to cytomegalovirus serostatus. All discovery cohort repertoires had been generated on a single sequencing platform. Donor age, sex, ethnicity and CMV serostatus were collected together with the repertoire data. The number of typed donors differed by locus: 629-630 for A, B, C, DRB1 and DQB1; approximately 520 for DQA1; around 610 for DPA1; and about 450 for DPB1. Of the roughly 400 genotyped donors, 81% were placed in the genetic ancestry cluster associated with self-reported Caucasian donors. An earlier analysis of about 600 of the donors used high-throughput TCR beta sequencing to judge whether each TCR beta V gene segment behaved as functional or pseudogenic. The investigation overall reported the following: Seventeen rarely observed V segments, including chromosome 9 orphons, were excluded from the earlier analysis of almost 600 of the donors because counts were too low. Most TCR sequences were seen in very few donors, while some public TCRs were found in many individuals. When HLA alleles, especially DR and DQ, strongly co-occurred, attributing TCR associations to individual alleles was difficult. A later analysis found that HLA-associated TCR beta chains were more clonally expanded and had lower generation probabilities than equally common non-associated chains. The 87-base-pair reads could not distinguish some IMGT-functional V segments, including TRBV6-2 and TRBV6-3, so those segments were excluded. Only TCR beta chains were sequenced in this cohort, and the absence of alpha or paired-chain data limited detectable features. It was suggested by the authors that the approach could potentially be generalized to other disease states and immunological phenotypes. A group of highly shared sequence variants was considered likely to be a technical artifact of the sequencing pipeline. Because some donors lacked HLA typing at each locus, the association tests relied only on the typed subset. A later analysis reported that several top co-occurrence clusters appeared linked to parvovirus B19, influenza, CMV and Epstein-Barr virus. A further reported finding was that TCR beta sequences accurately predicted the HLA-A and HLA-B alleles for most subjects in the first cohort. An earlier analysis of 587 of the donors showed that most TCR beta V segments appeared in productive rearrangements either about 87% or about 30% of the time, which broadly matched IMGT annotations. In a later analysis, the rate of TCR association differed among HLA loci, with DRB1 alleles having the most associated TCRs and HLA-C alleles having the fewest. A few of the identified cytomegalovirus-associated TCR beta chains were confirmed in vitro to be specific for cytomegalovirus antigens. The presence/absence analyses assumed that sequencing depth was roughly uniform across donors, and that assumption may not be true. The classifier was reported to diagnose cytomegalovirus status with high specificity and sensitivity in both the original and validation cohorts. In a later genetic analysis, a missense DCLRE1C variant was associated with V-gene and J-gene trimming of TCR beta chains, and the association was replicated in an independent cohort. A later genetic analysis reported fewer N-insertions in productive TCRs among donors in an Asian-associated ancestry cluster than the roughly 670-donor mean. The only immune exposure information available for the cohort was CMV serostatus. According to a later analysis, most CMV-associated TCR beta chains appeared to be HLA-restricted, and the HLA associations seemed to be driven largely by CMV exposure. In the study, around 160 TCR beta chains were listed as associated with cytomegalovirus. A later analysis associated 15,000 or so TCR beta sequences with specific HLA alleles at a false discovery rate of 0.05. Correlated functional status among segregating V segments might be attributable to linkage disequilibrium, but an unknown experimental factor could not be ruled out.

As to this clone: The target of this receptor is not known. Per-nucleotide qualities are absent, and no much larger clonotype sits a single base away.

Based on the germline V gene (reference sequence), the CDR1 and CDR2 sequences are GTSNPN and SVGIG. Inclusive of the bounding cysteine and phenylalanine, the CDR3 is 17 residues long. The sequence is cut down to CDR3 DNA, 51 bases in frame from base 1. V trim: 0 bases; J trim: 8 bases; unmatched bases: 13. The library was made by the immunoSEQ multiplex PCR assay. For the multiplex PCR, a mixture combining 60 forward primers for TCR Vbeta segments and 13 reverse primers for TCR Jbeta segments was used. The CDR3 region of rearranged TCR beta genes was amplified from genomic DNA with a multiplex PCR assay. The Illumina HiSeq System was used to sequence the amplified TCR beta libraries as 87-base-pair reads. On the study's bioinformatics: Across the 700 or so repertoires, a later analysis counted about 81 million unique TCR beta chains, 9 million to 14 million of which were shared by at least two donors. Raw reads were error-corrected and collapsed into unique sequences with a nearest-neighbor algorithm that merged closely related sequences to remove PCR and sequencing errors. Alignment of CDR3 sequences to IMGT reference sequences was used to assign V, D and J gene segments. For a sequence to be retained, at least a six-nucleotide match to both a V gene segment and a J gene segment was required. A rearrangement counted as productive if the CDR3 had no stop codons and remained in frame with V and J, and every other rearrangement counted as non-productive. Following IMGT convention, CDR3 was defined as the stretch from the second conserved V-encoded cysteine up to the conserved J-encoded phenylalanine. Sequences without an unambiguous match to a single V gene segment were excluded from the earlier analysis of several hundred of the donors. An earlier analysis of 500 to 700 of the donors classified V segments as functional when productive rearrangements were above 56.7% and as segregating when the standard deviation between donors was above 5%. A statistical classification framework was built to diagnose cytomegalovirus status from the catalog of TCR beta chain sequences. V and J gene assignment, in a later analysis, came from comparing TCR nucleotide sequences with IMGT/GENE-DB human TR gene sequences. A later analysis assigned CDR3 sequences and most-parsimonious VDJ recombination scenarios with the TCRdist pipeline. In a later analysis, each TCR beta chain was defined by its CDR3 amino acid sequence together with its V-gene family, and reads without a unique V-gene family were excluded. As a way to deal with suspected cross-contamination and a sequencing artifact, a later analysis dropped over 550 nucleotide sequences that were highly shared and had low generation probability. For each public chain, a later analysis derived a clonal expansion index from normalized ranks of inferred template counts within each repertoire. Generation probabilities in a later analysis came from a VDJ recombination model fitted to out-of-frame rearrangements, and those results were checked against IGoR. A later analysis scored TCR-TCR, TCR-HLA and TCR-CMV co-occurrence with hypergeometric tests, applying a repertoire-size bias correction to TCR pairs. In a later analysis, false discovery rates were estimated by permuting HLA or CMV assignments 20 times. In a later analysis, co-occurring TCRs were grouped with DBSCAN, and TCRdist sequence similarity was added when clustering was performed within HLA-allele-positive subsets. Co-occurrence clustering excluded repertoires with fewer than 30,000 or more than 120,000 public chains, plus five with anomalous nucleotide sharing. TCRdb's version of the immuneACCESS table is confined to in-frame rearrangements and falls short of the full clone set. An unresolved V gene accounts for under half of the shortfall where checked; the remainder is of unknown origin. Clonal size and the V and J genes are those of that table, whereas D and trimming came from the DNA. In this sample the table shows approximately 45,000 clones, over 60% of which occur a single time. Approximately 3.2% of the sample belongs to the ten largest clones.

In total, 630 or so healthy bone marrow donors made up the cohort. All cohort members were sampled while nominally healthy, although unrecorded immune exposures were likely present. The donor was CMV seronegative and belonged to the group of over 300 seronegative cohort members. Each donor provided a peripheral blood sample, and peripheral blood mononuclear cells were used for TCR beta sequencing. Genomic DNA was extracted from the blood cell samples with the Qiagen DNeasy Blood Extraction Kit. Recombination connected TRBV30 to TRBJ1-6; 7 bases in the middle match TRBD1. The sequence derives from a woman aged 30 to 39 in good health and CMV-seronegative. The specimen was PBMCs. At the DNA level, the sequence is TGTGCCTGGAGTGTATCCAGGGGGAACCCCTGGGATTCACCCCTCCACTTT. Its protein is CAWSVSRGNPWDSPLHF.